Presented here are 10 T cell receptor beta chains from one specimen sequenced in a study of shared clonotypes between healthy human individuals. Here immunoSEQ multiplex PCR was the method, and the copy in TCRdb shows in-frame clones only, minus some. The table lists roughly 2.6 million clones, around nine tenths of them singletons. Sequenced input: naive CD4+ T cells sorted from blood. Subset defined: CD45RA+ positively selected. The receptors come from a man between 18 and 29 years old in good health.

The V and J genes are TRBV4-3 and TRBJ1-1, with TRBD1 as a possible D gene (5 bases). The germline CDR1 and CDR2 sequences are LGHNA and YSLEER. This CDR3 has 13 residues. With 6 bases removed from V and 7 bases from J, the gap between germline ends came to 15 bases. The DNA of the CDR3 is TGCGCCAGCAGACGGGGGGGAATCGGTGAAGCTTTCTTT. It encodes CASRRGGIGEAFF.

This chain uses TRBV7-8 with TRBJ1-5, with D possibly matching TRBD1 (6 bases). The ends were cut back, 1 base at V and 7 bases at J, with 8 bases in the middle. CDR3 size: 13 residues. Per the germline V gene, CDR1 is SGHVS and CDR2 is FQNEAQ. The CDR3 DNA sequence: TGTGCCAGCAGCTTAGTGACAGGCCAGCCCCAGCATTTT. As protein: CASSLVTGQPQHF.

The chain links TRBV6-1 to TRBJ2-7, with 7 bases matching TRBD1. The CDR3 runs 14 residues. Losses at the gene ends were 7 bases for V and 2 bases for J; bases not matched to a gene: 8. In germline, CDR1 is MNHNS, CDR2 SASEGT. The CDR3 here is CASTQGVGPYEQYF. Here the CDR3 DNA reads TGTGCCAGCACCCAGGGGGTCGGCCCCTACGAGCAGTACTTC.

This clone occurred once. V gene TRBV27 combines with J gene TRBJ2-7, with 10 positions matching TRBD2. CDR3 size: 15 residues. Germline V CDR1 and CDR2: MNHEY, SMNVEV (reference sequence). With 5 bases clipped from V and 0 bases from J, the junction kept 4 bases outside the gene matches. The CDR3 here is CASSPSSGSSYEQYF. The CDR3 nucleotides are TGTGCCAGCAGTCCCTCTAGCGGGAGCTCCTACGAGCAGTACTTC.

CDR3 sequence: CASSRTETNGELFF. CDR3 sequence (DNA): TGTGCCAGCAGCCGGACAGAAACTAACGGGGAGCTGTTTTTT. The chain carries TRBV7-2 and TRBJ2-2, with D possibly matching TRBD1 (6 bases). V lost 5 bases and J lost 7, with 14 bases in between. The germline V gene has CDR1 SGHTA and CDR2 FQGNSA. This CDR3 contains 14 residues.

The chain combines TRBV4-2 with TRBJ2-5; D gene uncertain. This CDR3 has 17 residues. V gave up 0 bases and J gave up 6 bases, with 20 bases separating them. In germline, CDR1 is LGHNA, CDR2 YNFKEQ. The CDR3 DNA reads TGTGCCAGCAGCCAAGATGACGGGTTCCAGTGGAATCAGACCCAGTACTTC. It yields the protein CASSQDDGFQWNQTQYF.

The chain joins TRBV28 to TRBJ2-5; weak D call: TRBD1 (5 bases). CDR1 MDHEN and CDR2 SYDVKM come from the germline V gene. The CDR3 is 15 residues long. V was cut by 8 bases and J by 5 bases, with 21 bases left in between. In DNA form, the CDR3 reads TGTGCCAGCTCCACGGACACTCAACTGGGGGAGACCCAGTACTTC. Its translation: CASSTDTQLGETQYF.

V is TRBV6-1 and J is TRBJ2-7; possibly TRBD1 or TRBD2 for D (6 bases each). The CDR3 has 16 amino acids. Deletions cut 0 bases from V and 3 bases from J, with 15 bases between. Germline V gene data show CDR1 as MNHNS and CDR2 as SASEGT. As DNA, the CDR3 is TGTGCCAGCAGTGAAGCCGGAGGGGGATCGGGCTACGAGCAGTACTTC. Its translation: CASSEAGGGSGYEQYF.

This clone was found once. The chain carries TRBV5-4 and TRBJ2-3; maybe TRBD2 (6 bases). The CDR3 is 17 amino acids. V lost 0 bases and J 1 base, leaving 15 bases between the germline ends. Germline-derived CDR1 and CDR2 are SGHNT and YYREEE (reference sequence). The CDR3 spells CASSLAPPGARTDTQYF. CDR3 in DNA: TGTGCCAGCAGCTTGGCACCTCCGGGAGCTCGCACAGATACGCAGTATTTT. The full variable domain, in which reference TRBV5-4 and TRBJ2-3 provide the parts outside the CDR3, is ETGVTQSPTHLIKTRGQQVTLRCSSQSGHNTVSWYQQALGQGPQFIFQYYREEENGRGNFPPRFSGLQFPNYSSELNVNALELDDSALYLCASSLAPPGARTDTQYFGPGTRLTVL.

The V and J genes are TRBV6-5 and TRBJ1-1; D gene uncertain. CDR3 size: 13 residues. CDR1 is MNHEY and CDR2 is SVGAGI in the germline V gene. Trimming removed 6 bases from V and 1 base from J, with 9 bases in between. Written as DNA, the CDR3 is TGTGCCAGCAGCCCGGCCTCGAACACTGAAGCTTTCTTT. Translating gives CASSPASNTEAFF.